A single sample gave rise to the 31 T cell receptor beta chains below, sequenced in a study of T cell repertoires in cytomegalovirus infection. TCRdb passed the reads through MiXCR, listing each CDR3 protein once. The sample shows under 850,000 distinct CDR3 sequences, 35% of them seen only once. Sequencing input: PBMCs. The receptors originated from a human donor in good health (CMV status not recorded). Some clones in this sample may be carry-over from other donors' samples.

This clonotype was seen repeatedly, ten times or more. The gene calls are TRBV13 and TRBJ1-5; D unclear. The CDR3 extends over 13 amino acids. Trimming took off 6 bases at V and 4 bases at J, with 10 bases between the two ends. Germline V lookup: CDR1 PRHDT, CDR2 FYEKMQ (reference sequence). DNA of the CDR3: TGTGCCAGCAGTTTGTCGAAGAATCAGCCCCAGCATTTT. This encodes CASSLSKNQPQHF.

This clonotype showed up just a few times. The V gene is TRBV20-1, the J gene TRBJ1-6, with D uncertain. CDR1 DFQATT and CDR2 SNEGSKA come from the germline V gene (reference sequence). This CDR3 has 15 residues. The V end was cut by 6 bases, the J end by 7 bases, with 19 bases between. As DNA, the CDR3 is TGCAGTGCCAAATCGCGGGTGGGTTGGAATTCACCCCTCCACTTT. Translating it yields CSAKSRVGWNSPLHF.

Remarks on this clonotype: This may arise from a read error, as a much more abundant clone is one base away. V gene TRBV7-6 combines with J gene TRBJ2-7; 7 bases agree with TRBD1. Germline trimming cut 4 bases from V and 1 base from J; bases unmatched to any gene: 10. From germline, CDR1 is SGHVS and CDR2 FNYEAQ. CDR3 length: 16 residues. The CDR3 nucleotides read TGTGCCAGCAGCTCCCGACAGGGCATAAGGTCCTACGAGCAGTACTTC. The encoded protein is CASSSRQGIRSYEQYF.

The J gene is TRBJ2-1, the V gene TRBV5-5, with TRBD2 identical over 10 bases. This CDR3 has 15 residues. The J segment lost 8 bases and the V segment lost 3 bases, leaving 8 bases of the junction unmatched. CDR1 is SGHKS and CDR2 is YYEKEE in the germline V gene (reference sequence). CDR3 in amino acids: CASSSPSGGLDEQFF. DNA for the CDR3: TGTGCCAGCAGCTCCCCTAGCGGGGGTTTGGATGAGCAGTTCTTC.

The table lists this clonotype with a few counts. V is TRBV20-1 and J is TRBJ1-2; D perhaps matches TRBD1 (6 bases). Germline values: CDR1 DFQATT, CDR2 SNEGSKA (reference sequence). V dropped 1 base and J dropped 3 bases, with 6 bases sitting between them. CDR3 length: 12 residues. DNA for the CDR3: TGCAGTGCTAGAGGGACAGACTATGGCTACACCTTC. It specifies CSARGTDYGYTF.

As for this clonotype: The conserved phenylalanine or tryptophan is not found at the CDR3 terminus, so this likely reflects a read error. This chain links TRBV6-4 with TRBJ2-1; D may be TRBD1 or TRBD2 (5 bases each). From germline, CDR1 is MRHNA and CDR2 SNTAGT. The CDR3 is made up of 16 amino acids. The ends were cut back, 5 bases at V and 7 bases at J, with 21 bases in the middle. CDR3 protein: CASSKWGTGTGNEQFL. In nucleotides, the CDR3 is TGTGCCAGCAGTAAATGGGGGACGGGAACGGGGAATGAGCAGTTCTTA.

This sequence joins TRBV7-8 and TRBJ1-2, with D perhaps matching TRBD1 (6 bases). The CDR3 totals 15 residues. The germline gives CDR1 SGHVS, CDR2 FQNEAQ. V was cut by 7 bases and J by 2 bases, with 17 bases left in between. The CDR3 loop reads CASTKWKGENYGYTF. Written as DNA, the CDR3 is TGTGCCAGCACCAAATGGAAGGGGGAGAACTATGGCTACACCTTC.

The chain recombines TRBV15 with TRBJ2-5, with D maybe TRBD2 (5 bases). CDR3 length equals 14 residues. The V end was cut by 0 bases, the J end by 5 bases, with 10 bases between. The germline gives CDR1 LNHNV, CDR2 YYDKDF (reference sequence). This CDR3 is CATSRDRGTETQYF. In nucleotides, the CDR3 is TGTGCCACCAGCAGAGATCGGGGAACGGAGACCCAGTACTTC.

This clonotype was observed a few times. The gene calls are TRBV7-6 and TRBJ2-3; D remains ambiguous. The CDR3 has 14 amino acids. Germline V lookup: CDR1 SGHVS, CDR2 FNYEAQ. Trimming cost V 4 bases and J 0 bases, with 8 bases left between them. The CDR3 DNA sequence: TGTGCCAGCAGCTATACGGATAGCACAGATACGCAGTATTTT. It encodes CASSYTDSTDTQYF.

The chain combines TRBV12-3 or TRBV12-4 with TRBJ1-2; D might be TRBD1 (5 bases). This CDR3 comprises 15 residues. V was pared by 3 bases and J by 7 bases, with 18 bases between. The CDR3 is CASSFSVGGRSGYTF. For the CDR3, the DNA is TGTGCCAGCAGTTTCAGTGTTGGGGGACGGAGTGGCTACACCTTC.

The V gene is TRBV28, the J gene TRBJ2-5; either TRBD1 or TRBD2 may supply D (5 bases each). The CDR3 sequence is 15 residues long. Per the germline V gene, CDR1 is MDHEN and CDR2 is SYDVKM. V lost 5 bases and J 2 bases, leaving 15 bases between the germline ends. The CDR3 protein is CASSPDWGTQETQYF. For the CDR3, the DNA is TGTGCCAGCAGTCCGGACTGGGGGACGCAAGAGACCCAGTACTTC.

The chain employs TRBV7-6 and TRBJ2-3, with D uncertain. This CDR3 is built from 15 residues. Germline V lookup: CDR1 SGHVS, CDR2 FNYEAQ. The V and J ends lost 5 bases and 5 bases respectively, with 17 bases between them. Here the CDR3 DNA reads TGTGCCAGCAGCCCCAACCCTACCCCCGGAGATACGCAGTATTTT. The encoded protein is CASSPNPTPGDTQYF.

As for this clonotype: It may be a read error: a sequence one base away is much more abundant. The V call is TRBV7-3, the J call TRBJ2-1, with D possibly called TRBD1 or TRBD2 (5 bases each). The germline V gene encodes CDR1 SGHTA and CDR2 FQGTGA. The CDR3 runs 16 residues. Here the CDR3 reads CSSSLIGLGDYNEQFF. For the CDR3, the DNA is TGTTCCAGCAGCTTAATCGGGTTGGGGGACTACAATGAGCAGTTCTTC.

This clonotype was observed a few times. The rearrangement links TRBV20-1 to TRBJ1-1; TRBD1 might be the D (6 bases). Germline lookup yields CDR1 DFQATT and CDR2 SNEGSKA (reference sequence). The V and J ends lost 4 bases and 3 bases respectively, with 9 bases between them. The CDR3 sequence is 12 residues long. CDR3 residues: CSATGGHTEAFF. CDR3 nucleotides: TGCAGTGCTACTGGGGGGCACACTGAAGCTTTCTTT.

The chain employs TRBV25-1 and TRBJ2-4; D gene ambiguous. V was cut by 4 bases and J by 1 base, with 5 bases left in between. Germline CDR1 MGHDK, CDR2 SYGVNS. The CDR3 covers 13 residues. The DNA for the CDR3 is TGTGCCAGCAGTGTATATGCCAAAAACATTCAGTACTTC. Its translation: CASSVYAKNIQYF.

The chain combines TRBV20-1 with TRBJ2-5; a possible D gene is TRBD2 (5 bases). Germline V lookup: CDR1 DFQATT, CDR2 SNEGSKA (reference sequence). The CDR3 runs to 13 residues. V was cut by 2 bases and J by 4 bases, with 11 bases left in between. The CDR3 nucleotides are TGCAGTGCTAGAACCCTAGCTCTAGAGACCCAGTACTTC. Encoded protein: CSARTLALETQYF.

The chain joins TRBV6-6 to TRBJ2-1; D gene ambiguous. Germline V lookup: CDR1 MNHNY, CDR2 SVGAGI (reference sequence). The CDR3 runs 14 residues. The V end lost 6 bases, the J end lost 6 bases, and 15 bases lay between the germline ends. This chain's CDR3 is CASRIIPGVNEQFF. The CDR3 nucleotides read TGTGCCAGCAGGATAATACCTGGGGTCAATGAGCAGTTCTTC.

This clonotype was seen only a few times. This chain links TRBV18 with TRBJ1-3, with D perhaps TRBD1 (5 bases). The germline CDR1 and CDR2 sequences are KGHSH and LQKENI. The CDR3 has 20 amino acids. V shed 3 bases and J shed 0 bases, with 24 bases lying between them. The CDR3 sequence is CASSPFRTRSPSTSGNTIYF. For the CDR3, the DNA is TGTGCCAGCTCACCGTTTCGGACACGTAGTCCTTCAACCTCTGGAAACACCATATATTTT.

This clonotype was counted between two and nine times. This rearrangement joins TRBV5-5 to TRBJ1-4, with a possible D match to TRBD1 (6 bases). This CDR3 is built from 17 residues. Deletions cut 0 bases from V and 8 bases from J, with 20 bases between. CDR1 is SGHKS and CDR2 is YYEKEE in the germline V gene (reference sequence). CDR3 coding DNA: TGTGCCAGCAGCTTGGCCGGGGTAGGCAGGGGCCGAGAAAAACTGTTTTTT. Translated, it gives CASSLAGVGRGREKLFF. Together with reference TRBV5-5 and TRBJ1-4, the CDR3 gives the full variable domain: DAGVTQSPTHLIKTRGQQVTLRCSPISGHKSVSWYQQVLGQGPQFIFQYYEKEERGRGNFPDRFSARQFPNYSSELNVNALLLGDSALYLCASSLAGVGRGREKLFFGSGTQLSVL.

This clonotype was observed a handful of times. The rearrangement links TRBV7-2 to TRBJ2-2, with a tentative D call TRBD2 (6 bases). This CDR3 is built from 14 residues. CDR1 is SGHTA, CDR2 FQGNSA, per germline. The V end was cut by 8 bases, the J end by 7 bases, with 17 bases between. The CDR3 coding sequence is TGTGCCAGCTGGCCGGACTACCGGCGCGGGGAGCTGTTTTTT. Translated, it gives CASWPDYRRGELFF.

This chain joins TRBV19 and TRBJ2-1, with 8 bases that match TRBD2. This CDR3 has 14 amino acids. Germline values: CDR1 LNHDA, CDR2 SQIVND (reference sequence). The ends lost 3 bases at V and 4 bases at J; junction bases unmatched: 2. CDR3 sequence (DNA): TGTGCCAGTAGTATTACGGGAGGGTACAATGAGCAGTTCTTC. It translates to CASSITGGYNEQFF. Combining the CDR3 with reference TRBV19 and TRBJ2-1 gives the whole variable domain DGGITQSPKYLFRKEGQNVTLSCEQNLNHDAMYWYRQDPGQGLRLIYYSQIVNDFQKGDIAEGYSVSREKKESFPLTVTSAQKNPTAFYLCASSITGGYNEQFFGPGTRLTVL.

This clonotype showed up just a few times. V gene TRBV7-2 combines with J gene TRBJ1-2; D is unclear. This CDR3 has 14 residues. From germline, CDR1 is SGHTA and CDR2 FQGNSA. V was shortened by 0 bases and J by 4 bases, with 9 bases between the two germline ends. The CDR3 loop is CASSLAQAIYGYTF. For the CDR3, the DNA is TGTGCCAGCAGCTTAGCCCAGGCGATCTATGGCTACACCTTC. The full variable domain, completed using reference TRBV7-2 and TRBJ1-2, is GAGVSQSPSNKVTEKGKDVELRCDPISGHTALYWYRQSLGQGLEFLIYFQGNSAPDKSGLPSDRFSAERTGGSVSTLTIQRTQQEDSAVYLCASSLAQAIYGYTFGSGTRLTVV.

J is TRBJ2-7 and V is TRBV12-3 or TRBV12-4; 7 bases agree with TRBD2. V lost 5 bases to trimming and J lost 3 bases; unmatched junction nucleotides: 4. The CDR3 extends over 13 amino acids. The CDR3 region has the DNA TGTGCCAGCAGTCGACTAGCTAACTACGAGCAGTACTTC. This encodes CASSRLANYEQYF.

This clonotype was seen more than once but under ten times. The chain is built from TRBV4-1 and TRBJ1-5; TRBD1 might be the D (5 bases). The V end was cut by 2 bases, the J end by 1 base, with 15 bases between. The CDR3 length is 17 residues. Germline-derived CDR1 and CDR2 are MGHRA and YSYEKL. CDR3 residues: CASSQRPSTESNQPQHF. The CDR3, as DNA: TGCGCCAGCAGCCAACGCCCTTCGACAGAAAGCAATCAGCCCCAGCATTTT.

This clonotype has just a few counts. The chain combines TRBV27 with TRBJ1-1; possible D gene TRBD1, 5 bases. The CDR3 is 10 amino acids. Germline-derived CDR1 and CDR2 are MNHEY and SMNVEV (reference sequence). This CDR3 reads CAWDDTEAFF. Here the CDR3 DNA reads TGTGCTTGGGACGACACTGAAGCTTTCTTT.

Notes on this clonotype: Possible read error: a much larger clone is one base away. The CDR3 coding sequence is TGTGCCAGCATCCAAGATCCTGGGGCTAACTATGGCTACACCTTC. Protein sequence: CASIQDPGANYGYTF. The chain couples TRBV4-2 to TRBJ1-2; D is unclear. Per the germline V gene, CDR1 is LGHNA and CDR2 is YNFKEQ. The length of the CDR3 is 15 residues.

This clonotype was counted a few times. The chain links TRBV7-8 to TRBJ2-1; 10 bases match TRBD2. From germline, CDR1 is SGHVS and CDR2 FQNEAQ. The V gene end was trimmed by 0 bases and the J gene end by 0 bases; junction bases not matched to a gene: 8. The CDR3 length is 19 residues. As DNA, the CDR3 is TGTGCCAGCAGCTTAGCGCTGTTAGCGGGGGGTAGCTCCTACAATGAGCAGTTCTTC. It codes for CASSLALLAGGSSYNEQFF.

The chain carries TRBV27 and TRBJ2-5, with D possibly called TRBD1 or TRBD2 (5 bases each). V lost 7 bases and J lost 5, with 20 bases in between. The CDR3 covers 15 residues. In germline, CDR1 is MNHEY, CDR2 SMNVEV (reference sequence). CDR3 in DNA: TGTGCCAGCACCTCGGGGACCAGGTTCCGGGAGACCCAGTACTTC. Its translation: CASTSGTRFRETQYF.

This clonotype was detected ten times or more. The chain couples TRBV7-3 to TRBJ2-1; TRBD1 aligns across 8 bases. Trimming cost V 4 bases and J 0 bases; bases outside gene matches: 5. Germline V gene sequence: CDR1 SGHTA, CDR2 FQGTGA. This CDR3 is built from 16 residues. CDR3 coding DNA: TGTGCCAGCAGCTGGACAGGGCTAGGCTCCTACAATGAGCAGTTCTTC. It specifies CASSWTGLGSYNEQFF.

This clonotype has just one count. The chain employs TRBV2 and TRBJ1-5, with a possible D match to TRBD1 (6 bases). The V gene lost 4 bases and the J gene lost 2 bases, with 9 bases spanning the gap. CDR3 length: 14 amino acids. The germline V gene has CDR1 SNHLY and CDR2 FYNNEI. The CDR3 protein is CASSGGGRNQPQHF. The CDR3 bases are TGTGCCAGCAGTGGAGGGGGACGCAATCAGCCCCAGCATTTT.

To note about this clonotype: No DNA is shown, since the ends of the CDR3 on it are uncertain; the CDR3 is the one TCRdb lists. V and J are TRBV29-1 and TRBJ1-1. Germline lookup yields CDR1 SQVTM and CDR2 ANQGSEA. The CDR3 region is 13 residues in length, termini included. The CDR3 loop reads CSVRFGENTEAFF.